This TCR beta chain was documented in a study of OX40 agonist ivuxolimab in advanced cancers. Study details: Patients were dosed intravenously with ivuxolimab at 0.01 to 10 mg/kg every 2 weeks. Study results and limitations: On average, CD8+ T cells had more expanded clones than CD4+. No determination was made of the antigen specificity of the expanded peripheral T cells.

Sequenced by immunoSEQ multiplex PCR; TCRdb stores in-frame clones only, minus some. The sample contains over 95,000 clones, around nine tenths of which appear only once. A remark on this clone: Its specificity is not known.

V lost 2 bases, J lost 4 bases, and 11 bases lay in between. The CDR3 extends over 15 amino acids. CDR1 and CDR2 (germline): SEHNR, FQNEAQ (reference sequence). This chain joins TRBV7-9 and TRBJ2-2; perhaps TRBD1 as D (5 bases). Sequencing used CD4+ or CD8+ T cells sorted from blood, obtained in a trial of the OX40 agonist ivuxolimab. This receptor was obtained from an adult with an advanced solid tumor such as melanoma, head and neck, liver or kidney cancer. The CDR3 loop is CASSLLRVSTGELFF. CDR3 nucleotide sequence: TGTGCCAGCAGCTTACTCAGGGTGAGCACCGGGGAGCTGTTTTTT.